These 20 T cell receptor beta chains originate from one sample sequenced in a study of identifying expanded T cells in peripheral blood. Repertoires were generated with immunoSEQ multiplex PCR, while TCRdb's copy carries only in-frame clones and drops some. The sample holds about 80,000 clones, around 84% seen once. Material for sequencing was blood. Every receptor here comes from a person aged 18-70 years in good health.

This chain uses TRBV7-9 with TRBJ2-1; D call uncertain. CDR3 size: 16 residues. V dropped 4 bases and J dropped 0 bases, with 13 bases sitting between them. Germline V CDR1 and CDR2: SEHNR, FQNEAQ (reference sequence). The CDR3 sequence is CASSSLGARSYNEQFF. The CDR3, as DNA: TGTGCCAGCAGCTCCCTTGGAGCTCGCTCCTACAATGAGCAGTTCTTC.

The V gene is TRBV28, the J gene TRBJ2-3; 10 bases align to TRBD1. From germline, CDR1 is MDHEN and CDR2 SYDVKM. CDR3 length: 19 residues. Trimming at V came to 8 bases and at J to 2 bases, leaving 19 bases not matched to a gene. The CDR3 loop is CASGGDRGPYALFTDTQYF. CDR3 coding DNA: TGTGCCAGCGGGGGGGACAGGGGCCCCTACGCCCTCTTCACAGATACGCAGTATTTT.

DNA for the CDR3: TGTGCCAGCAGTTACGTCAGGGCGGGGACTGAAGCTTTCTTT. Translating it yields CASSYVRAGTEAFF. The chain joins TRBV6-6 to TRBJ1-1; D may be TRBD1 (5 bases). The germline V and J ends were trimmed by 2 bases and 5 bases, with 12 bases remaining between them. Germline lookup yields CDR1 MNHNY and CDR2 SVGAGI (reference sequence). This CDR3 spans 14 amino acids.

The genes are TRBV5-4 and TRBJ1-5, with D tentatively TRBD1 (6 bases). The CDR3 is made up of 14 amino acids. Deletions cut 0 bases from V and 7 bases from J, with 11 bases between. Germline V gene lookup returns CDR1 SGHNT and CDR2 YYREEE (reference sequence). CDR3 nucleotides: TGTGCCAGCAGCTTGGGGGGGGCAGGGCAGCCCCAGCATTTT. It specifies CASSLGGAGQPQHF.

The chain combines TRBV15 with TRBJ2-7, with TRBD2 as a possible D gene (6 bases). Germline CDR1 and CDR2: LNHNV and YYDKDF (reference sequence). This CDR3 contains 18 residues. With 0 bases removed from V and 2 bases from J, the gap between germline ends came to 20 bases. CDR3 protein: CATSRDLSGAHSAYEQYF. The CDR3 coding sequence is TGTGCCACCAGCAGAGATTTGTCGGGAGCGCATTCGGCCTACGAGCAGTACTTC.

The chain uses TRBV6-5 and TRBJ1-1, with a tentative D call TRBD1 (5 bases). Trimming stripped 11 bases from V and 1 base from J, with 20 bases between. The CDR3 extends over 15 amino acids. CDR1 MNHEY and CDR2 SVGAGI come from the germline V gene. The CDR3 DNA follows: TGTGCCGCCTCGACAAGGGGATCGGCGAACACTGAAGCTTTCTTT. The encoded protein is CAASTRGSANTEAFF.

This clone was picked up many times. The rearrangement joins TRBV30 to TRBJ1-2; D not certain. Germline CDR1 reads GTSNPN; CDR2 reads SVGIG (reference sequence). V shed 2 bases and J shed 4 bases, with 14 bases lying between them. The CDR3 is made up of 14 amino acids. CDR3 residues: CAWSTSPGLYGYTF. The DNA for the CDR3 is TGTGCCTGGAGTACCTCCCCGGGCCTCTATGGCTACACCTTC.

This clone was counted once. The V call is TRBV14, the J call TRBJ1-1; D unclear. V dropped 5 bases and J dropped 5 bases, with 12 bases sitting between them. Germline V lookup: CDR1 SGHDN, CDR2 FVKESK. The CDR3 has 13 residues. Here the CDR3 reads CASSGTAGTEAFF. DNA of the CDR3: TGTGCCAGCAGCGGAACCGCGGGAACTGAAGCTTTCTTT.

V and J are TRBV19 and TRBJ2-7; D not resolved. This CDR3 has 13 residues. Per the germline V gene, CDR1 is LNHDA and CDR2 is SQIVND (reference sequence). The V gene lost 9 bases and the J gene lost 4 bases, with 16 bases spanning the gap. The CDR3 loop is CARTSGEPYEQYF. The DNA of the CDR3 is TGTGCCAGGACGTCTGGGGAACCGTACGAGCAGTACTTC.

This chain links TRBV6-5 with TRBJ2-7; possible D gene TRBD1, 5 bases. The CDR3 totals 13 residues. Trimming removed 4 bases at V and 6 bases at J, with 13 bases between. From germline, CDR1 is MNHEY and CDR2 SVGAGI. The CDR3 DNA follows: TGTGCCAGCAGTTCCACGCAGGGTTTCGAGCAGTACTTC. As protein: CASSSTQGFEQYF.

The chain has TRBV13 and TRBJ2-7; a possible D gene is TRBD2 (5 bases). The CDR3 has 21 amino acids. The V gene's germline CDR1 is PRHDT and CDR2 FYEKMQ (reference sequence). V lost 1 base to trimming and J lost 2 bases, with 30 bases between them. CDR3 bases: TGTGCCAGCAGCTTAGTGGGTGCGATTGGACGGGGTCCCCCCTATACCTACGAGCAGTACTTC. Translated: CASSLVGAIGRGPPYTYEQYF.

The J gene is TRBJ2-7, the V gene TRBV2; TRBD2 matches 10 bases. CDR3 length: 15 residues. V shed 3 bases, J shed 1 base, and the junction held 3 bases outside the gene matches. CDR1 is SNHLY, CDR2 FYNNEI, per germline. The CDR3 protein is CASSEGLARSYEQYF. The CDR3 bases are TGTGCCAGCAGTGAGGGACTAGCGAGATCCTACGAGCAGTACTTC.

The CDR3 DNA is TGTGCCAGCAGCTTGGAAGGTGGGAATGTCTACAATGAGCAGTTCTTC. This translates into CASSLEGGNVYNEQFF. The chain is built from TRBV5-4 and TRBJ2-1; D gene uncertain. The V end was cut by 0 bases, the J end by 3 bases, with 13 bases between. The germline gives CDR1 SGHNT, CDR2 YYREEE (reference sequence). There are 16 residues in the CDR3.

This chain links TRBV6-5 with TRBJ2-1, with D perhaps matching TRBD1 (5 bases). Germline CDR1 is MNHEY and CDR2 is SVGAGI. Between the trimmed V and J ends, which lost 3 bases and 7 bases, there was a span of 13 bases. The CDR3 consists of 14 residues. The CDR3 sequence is CASSYQGAGNEQFF. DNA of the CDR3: TGTGCCAGCAGTTATCAAGGGGCCGGTAATGAGCAGTTCTTC.

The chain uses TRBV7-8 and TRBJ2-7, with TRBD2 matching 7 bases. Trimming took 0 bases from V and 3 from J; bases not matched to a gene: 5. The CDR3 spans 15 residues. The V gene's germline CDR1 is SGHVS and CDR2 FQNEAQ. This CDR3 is CASSLAASGIYEQYF. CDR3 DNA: TGTGCCAGCAGCTTAGCGGCTAGCGGAATCTACGAGCAGTACTTC.

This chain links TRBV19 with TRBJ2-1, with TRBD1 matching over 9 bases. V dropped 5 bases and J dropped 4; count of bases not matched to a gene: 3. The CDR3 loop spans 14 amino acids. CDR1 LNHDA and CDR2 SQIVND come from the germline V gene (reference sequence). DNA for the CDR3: TGTGCCAGTAGTTGGACAGGGGAATACAATGAGCAGTTCTTC. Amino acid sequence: CASSWTGEYNEQFF.

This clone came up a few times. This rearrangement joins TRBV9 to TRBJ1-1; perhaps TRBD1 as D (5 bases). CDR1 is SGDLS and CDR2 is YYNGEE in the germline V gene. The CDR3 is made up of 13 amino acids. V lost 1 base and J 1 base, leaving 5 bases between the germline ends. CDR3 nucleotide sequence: TGTGCCAGCAGCGTAACAGGGAACACTGAAGCTTTCTTT. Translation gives CASSVTGNTEAFF.

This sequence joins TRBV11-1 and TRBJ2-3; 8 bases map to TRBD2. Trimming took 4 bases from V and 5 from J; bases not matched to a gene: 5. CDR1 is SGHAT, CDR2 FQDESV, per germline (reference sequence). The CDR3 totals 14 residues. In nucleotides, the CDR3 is TGTGCCAGCAGCTCCGGACTAGCTCGAGATACGCAGTATTTT. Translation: CASSSGLARDTQYF.

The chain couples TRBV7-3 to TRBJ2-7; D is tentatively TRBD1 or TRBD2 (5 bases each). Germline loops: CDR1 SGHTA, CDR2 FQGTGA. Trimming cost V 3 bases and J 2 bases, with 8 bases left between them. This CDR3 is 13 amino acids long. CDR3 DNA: TGTGCCAGCAGCTTGGGGGTGCCCTACGAGCAGTACTTC. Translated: CASSLGVPYEQYF.

The CDR3 DNA follows: TGTGCCAGCAGCGGGGGCTCCGGGACTAGGAGGGCTGAGACCCAGTACTTC. The encoded protein is CASSGGSGTRRAETQYF. The chain couples TRBV7-3 to TRBJ2-5, with 8 bases fitting TRBD2. Germline V CDR1 and CDR2: SGHTA, FQGTGA. The CDR3 consists of 17 residues. Unmatched junction bases numbered 16, after V lost 5 bases and J lost 5 bases. The full variable domain, in which reference TRBV7-3 and TRBJ2-5 provide the parts outside the CDR3, is GAGVSQTPSNKVTEKGKYVELRCDPISGHTALYWYRQSLGQGPEFLIYFQGTGAADDSGLPNDRFFAVRPEGSVSTLKIQRTERGDSAVYLCASSGGSGTRRAETQYFGPGTRLLVL.